There are a few counts of the clone carrying this T cell receptor (beta chain). This sample is part of a study of radiotherapy plus CTLA-4 blockade in lung cancer. The V gene lost 9 bases and the J gene lost 1 base, with 13 bases spanning the gap. The CDR3 contains 14 residues. CDR1 and CDR2 from the germline V gene are ENHRY and SYGVKD. This table comes from immunoSEQ multiplex PCR, and its TCRdb copy is limited to in-frame clones, with some not included. In the table there are about 97,000 clones, approximately 72% of which are singletons. This sample comprised peripheral blood, obtained from a patient treated with radiotherapy plus ipilimumab. This chain links TRBV10-3 with TRBJ1-3; D is unclear. The sequence derives from a human donor with non-small cell lung cancer who had a partial response to radiotherapy plus ipilimumab. Some clones in this sample may be carry-over from other donors' samples. As DNA, the CDR3 is TGTGCCATTACTGACGGGGATTCTGGAAACACCATATATTTT. As protein: CAITDGDSGNTIYF.